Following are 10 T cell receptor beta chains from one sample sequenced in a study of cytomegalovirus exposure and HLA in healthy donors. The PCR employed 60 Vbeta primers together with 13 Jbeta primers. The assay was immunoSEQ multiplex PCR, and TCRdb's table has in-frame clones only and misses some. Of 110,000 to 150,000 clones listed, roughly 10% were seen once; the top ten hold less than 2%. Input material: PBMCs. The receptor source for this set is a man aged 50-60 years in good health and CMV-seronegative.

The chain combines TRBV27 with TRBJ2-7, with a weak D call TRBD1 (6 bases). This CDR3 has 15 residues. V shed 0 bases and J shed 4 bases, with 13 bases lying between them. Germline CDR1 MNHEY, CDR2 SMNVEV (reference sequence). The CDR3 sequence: CASSLSGGTLYEQYF. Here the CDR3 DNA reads TGTGCCAGCAGTTTATCGGGTGGGACACTTTACGAGCAGTACTTC.

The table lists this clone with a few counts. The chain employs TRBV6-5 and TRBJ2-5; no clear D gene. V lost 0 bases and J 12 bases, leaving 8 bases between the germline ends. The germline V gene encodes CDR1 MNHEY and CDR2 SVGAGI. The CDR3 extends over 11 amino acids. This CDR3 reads CASSYSGLEYF. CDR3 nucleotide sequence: TGTGCCAGCAGTTACTCCGGGTTGGAGTACTTC.

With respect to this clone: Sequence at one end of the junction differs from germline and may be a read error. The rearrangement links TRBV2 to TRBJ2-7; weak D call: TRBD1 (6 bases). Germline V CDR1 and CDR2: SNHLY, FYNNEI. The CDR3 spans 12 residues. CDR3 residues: CASTNHRDIILF. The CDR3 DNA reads TGTGCCAGCACTAACCACCGGGACATCATCCTCTTC.

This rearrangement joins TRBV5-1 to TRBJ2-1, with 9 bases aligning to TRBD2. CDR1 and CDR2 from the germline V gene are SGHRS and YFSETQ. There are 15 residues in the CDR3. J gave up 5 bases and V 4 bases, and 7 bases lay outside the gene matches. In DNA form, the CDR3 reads TGCGCCAGCAGCCCGCGCGGGAGGGGGAACAATGAGCAGTTCTTC. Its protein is CASSPRGRGNNEQFF.

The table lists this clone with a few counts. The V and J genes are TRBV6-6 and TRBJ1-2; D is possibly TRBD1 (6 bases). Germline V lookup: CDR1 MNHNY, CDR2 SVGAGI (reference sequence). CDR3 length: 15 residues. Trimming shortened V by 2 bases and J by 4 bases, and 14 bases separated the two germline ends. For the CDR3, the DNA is TGTGCCAGCAGTTACGCGACCGGGACAATCTATGGCTACACCTTC. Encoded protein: CASSYATGTIYGYTF.

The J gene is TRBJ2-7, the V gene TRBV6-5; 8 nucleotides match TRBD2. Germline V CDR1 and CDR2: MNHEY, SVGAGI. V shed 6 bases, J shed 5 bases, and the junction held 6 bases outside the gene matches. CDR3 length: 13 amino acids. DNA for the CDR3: TGTGCCAGCAGCGGGGGGGGGCTGGACGAGCAGTACTTC. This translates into CASSGGGLDEQYF.

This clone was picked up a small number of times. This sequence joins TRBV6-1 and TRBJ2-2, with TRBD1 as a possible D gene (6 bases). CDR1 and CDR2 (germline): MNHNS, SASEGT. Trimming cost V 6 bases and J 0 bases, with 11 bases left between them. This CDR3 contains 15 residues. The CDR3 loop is CASSQTGPNTGELFF. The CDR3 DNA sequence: TGTGCCAGCAGCCAGACAGGTCCGAACACCGGGGAGCTGTTTTTT.

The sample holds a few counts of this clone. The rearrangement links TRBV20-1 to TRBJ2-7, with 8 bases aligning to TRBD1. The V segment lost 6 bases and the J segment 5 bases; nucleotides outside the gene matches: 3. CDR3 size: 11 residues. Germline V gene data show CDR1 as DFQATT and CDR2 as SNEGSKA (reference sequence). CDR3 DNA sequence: TGCAGTGCGAACAGGGGGGACGAGCAGTACTTC. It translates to CSANRGDEQYF.

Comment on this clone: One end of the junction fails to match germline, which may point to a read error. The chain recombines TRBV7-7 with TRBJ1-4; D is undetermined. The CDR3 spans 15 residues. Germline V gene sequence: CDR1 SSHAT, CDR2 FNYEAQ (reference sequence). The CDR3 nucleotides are TGTGCTAGCAGCTTAGGCGTCGGACTGGGGGAAAAACTGTTTTTT. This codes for CASSLGVGLGEKLFF.

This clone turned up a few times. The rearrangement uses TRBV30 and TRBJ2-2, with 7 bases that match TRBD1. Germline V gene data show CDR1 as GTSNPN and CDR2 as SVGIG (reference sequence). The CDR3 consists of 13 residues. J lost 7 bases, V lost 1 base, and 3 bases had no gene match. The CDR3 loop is CAWSGTGNGELFF. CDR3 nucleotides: TGTGCCTGGAGTGGGACAGGCAACGGGGAGCTGTTTTTT.